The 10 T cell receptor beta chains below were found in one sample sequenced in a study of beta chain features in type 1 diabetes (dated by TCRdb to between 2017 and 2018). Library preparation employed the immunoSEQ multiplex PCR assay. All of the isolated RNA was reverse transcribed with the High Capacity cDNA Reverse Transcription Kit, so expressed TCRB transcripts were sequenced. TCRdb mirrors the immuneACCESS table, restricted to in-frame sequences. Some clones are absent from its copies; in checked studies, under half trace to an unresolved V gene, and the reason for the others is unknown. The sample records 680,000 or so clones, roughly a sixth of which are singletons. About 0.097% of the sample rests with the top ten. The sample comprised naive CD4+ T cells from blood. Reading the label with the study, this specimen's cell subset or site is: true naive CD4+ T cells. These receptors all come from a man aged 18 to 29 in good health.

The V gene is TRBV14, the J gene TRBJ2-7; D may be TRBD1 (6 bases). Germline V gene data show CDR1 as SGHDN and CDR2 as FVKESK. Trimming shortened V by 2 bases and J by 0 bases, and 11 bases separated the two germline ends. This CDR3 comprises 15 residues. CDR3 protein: CASSQWAGASYEQYF. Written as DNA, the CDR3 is TGTGCCAGCAGCCAATGGGCAGGGGCCTCCTACGAGCAGTACTTC.

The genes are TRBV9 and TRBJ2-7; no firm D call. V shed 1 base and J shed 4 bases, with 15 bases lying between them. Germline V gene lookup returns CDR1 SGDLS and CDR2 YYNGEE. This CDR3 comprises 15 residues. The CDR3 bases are TGTGCCAGCAGCGTATCTCCGGTTGTAAGTTACGAGCAGTACTTC. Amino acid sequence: CASSVSPVVSYEQYF. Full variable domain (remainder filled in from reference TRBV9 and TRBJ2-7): DSGVTQTPKHLITATGQRVTLRCSPRSGDLSVYWYQQSLDQGLQFLIQYYNGEERAKGNILERFSAQQFPDLHSELNLSSLELGDSALYFCASSVSPVVSYEQYFGPGTRLTVT.

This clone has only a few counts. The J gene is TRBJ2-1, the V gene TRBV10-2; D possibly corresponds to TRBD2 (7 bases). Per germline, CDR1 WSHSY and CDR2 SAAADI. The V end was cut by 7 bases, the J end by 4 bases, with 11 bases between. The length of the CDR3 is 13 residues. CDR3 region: CASKGGRYNEQFF. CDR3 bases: TGCGCCAGCAAGGGGGGGCGTTACAATGAGCAGTTCTTC.

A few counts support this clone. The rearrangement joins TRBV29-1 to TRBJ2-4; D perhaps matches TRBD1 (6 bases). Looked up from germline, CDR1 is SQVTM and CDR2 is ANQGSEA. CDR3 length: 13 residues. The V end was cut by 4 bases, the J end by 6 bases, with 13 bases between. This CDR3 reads CSVAPTGRNIQYF. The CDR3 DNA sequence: TGCAGCGTTGCTCCTACAGGGAGAAACATTCAGTACTTC.

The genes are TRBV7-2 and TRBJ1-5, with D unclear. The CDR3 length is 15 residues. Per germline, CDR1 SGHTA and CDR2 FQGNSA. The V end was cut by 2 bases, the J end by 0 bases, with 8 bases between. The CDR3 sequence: CASSLFGDSNQPQHF. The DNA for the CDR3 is TGTGCCAGCAGCTTATTCGGAGATAGCAATCAGCCCCAGCATTTT.

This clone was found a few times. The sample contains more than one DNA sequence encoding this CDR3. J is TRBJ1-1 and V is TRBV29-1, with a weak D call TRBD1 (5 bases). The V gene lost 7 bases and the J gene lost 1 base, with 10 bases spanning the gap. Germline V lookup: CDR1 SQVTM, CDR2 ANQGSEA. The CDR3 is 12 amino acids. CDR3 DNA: TGCAGCGCCCGCACAGGGAACACTGAAGCTTTCTTT. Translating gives CSARTGNTEAFF.

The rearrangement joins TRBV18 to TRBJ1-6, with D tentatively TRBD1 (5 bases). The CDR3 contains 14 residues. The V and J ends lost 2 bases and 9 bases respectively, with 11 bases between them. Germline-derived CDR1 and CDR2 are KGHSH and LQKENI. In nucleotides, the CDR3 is TGTGCCAGCTCACCAAAGCAGGGACCTTCACCCCTCCACTTT. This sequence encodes CASSPKQGPSPLHF.

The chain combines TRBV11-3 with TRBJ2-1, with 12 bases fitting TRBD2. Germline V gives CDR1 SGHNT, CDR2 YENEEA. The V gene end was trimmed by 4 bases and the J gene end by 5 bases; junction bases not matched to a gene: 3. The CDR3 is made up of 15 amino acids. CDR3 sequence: CASSSLAGGDNEQFF. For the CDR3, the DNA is TGTGCCAGCAGCTCTCTAGCGGGAGGGGACAATGAGCAGTTCTTC.

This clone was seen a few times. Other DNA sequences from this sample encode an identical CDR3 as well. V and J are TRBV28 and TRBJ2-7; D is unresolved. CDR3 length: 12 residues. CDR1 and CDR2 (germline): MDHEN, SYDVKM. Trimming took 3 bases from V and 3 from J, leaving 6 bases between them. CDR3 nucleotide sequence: TGTGCCAGCAGTTTTCGGCGCTACGAGCAGTACTTC. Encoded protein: CASSFRRYEQYF.

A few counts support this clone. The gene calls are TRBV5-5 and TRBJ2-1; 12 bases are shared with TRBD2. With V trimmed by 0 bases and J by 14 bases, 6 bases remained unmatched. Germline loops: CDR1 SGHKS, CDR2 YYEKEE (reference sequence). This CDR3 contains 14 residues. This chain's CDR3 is CASSLGTSGDLEFF. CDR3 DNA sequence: TGTGCCAGCAGCTTGGGGACTAGCGGGGACTTGGAGTTCTTC.